This T cell receptor beta chain was documented in a study of T cell repertoires in cytomegalovirus infection. The wider study: Public TCR beta signatures indicated both CMV infection and matching HLA type.

TCRdb called the reads again in MiXCR, with one record for every CDR3 protein. The sample lists hundreds of thousands of distinct CDR3 sequences, around 6.4% seen once, with less than 7.5% in the top ten. The CDR3 contains 15 residues. With 4 bases removed from V and 1 base from J, the gap between germline ends came to 14 bases. Germline V gene sequence: CDR1 SGHNT, CDR2 YYREEE (reference sequence). Points from the study as a whole: Carriers of CMV plus the relevant HLA were identified by cumulative public TCR beta family frequency. In two of eight donors, the top clonotype was HLA-C-restricted CMV-specific.

This clonotype was detected many times. Its target is unknown. The chain recombines TRBV5-4 with TRBJ1-2; D is uncertain. The sequence came from a human donor in good health (CMV status not recorded). Some clones in this sample may be carry-over from other donors' samples. The sample consisted of PBMCs. The CDR3 nucleotides read TGTGCCAGCAGCCCGGATGCGGGTCTTAACTATGGCTACACCTTC. It encodes CASSPDAGLNYGYTF.